Listed here are 9 T cell receptor beta chains from one sample, sequenced in a study of blood T cell repertoires in COVID-19. Clones were sequenced by immunoSEQ multiplex PCR, and TCRdb holds only the in-frame ones, with some missing. The sample contains 200,000 to 250,000 clones, roughly 87% of which appear only once. Material: peripheral blood. The receptor set was obtained from a man in his forties or fifties with active or convalescent COVID-19.

The chain carries TRBV4-1 and TRBJ2-3; 9 positions match TRBD2. V was clipped by 4 bases and J by 2 bases; unmatched bases: 10. The CDR3 runs to 17 residues. Germline CDR1 is MGHRA and CDR2 is YSYEKL. The CDR3 coding sequence is TGCGCCAGCAGCCCCCCTGGCGGGAGGGGGTACACAGATACGCAGTATTTT. Its translation: CASSPPGGRGYTDTQYF.

V gene TRBV7-9 combines with J gene TRBJ2-5; 9 positions agree with TRBD2. Trimming took 2 bases from V and 1 from J; bases not matched to a gene: 5. This CDR3 comprises 16 residues. CDR1 is SEHNR and CDR2 is FQNEAQ in the germline V gene (reference sequence). The CDR3: CASSLMSGGSQETQYF. The CDR3 DNA reads TGTGCCAGCAGCTTAATGAGCGGGGGGAGCCAAGAGACCCAGTACTTC.

This clone was seen a single time. The genes are TRBV11-2 and TRBJ2-1; 12 bases map to TRBD2. Germline CDR1 and CDR2: SGHAT and FQNNGV. This CDR3 spans 18 amino acids. V trimming: 3 bases; J trimming: 3 bases; junction bases outside the gene matches: 9. As DNA, the CDR3 is TGTGCCAGCAGCTTTGGGCTAGCGGGGGGGATTTACTACAATGAGCAGTTCTTC. Translation: CASSFGLAGGIYYNEQFF.

The sample holds one count of this clone. The rearrangement joins TRBV7-9 to TRBJ1-5; unclear D gene. The CDR3 runs 12 residues. Between the trimmed V and J ends, which lost 6 bases and 10 bases, there was a span of 13 bases. In germline, CDR1 is SEHNR, CDR2 FQNEAQ (reference sequence). The CDR3 DNA is TGTGCCAGCAGTAGCGGGGTTAGTCCCCAGCATTTT. Protein: CASSSGVSPQHF.

The chain has TRBV5-1 and TRBJ2-1, with 11 bases identical to TRBD2. The CDR3 runs to 16 residues. Trimming at V came to 0 bases and at J to 8 bases, leaving 7 bases not matched to a gene. Germline V gene sequence: CDR1 SGHRS, CDR2 YFSETQ. The CDR3 loop reads CASSLAPGLAVYEQFF. CDR3 DNA: TGCGCCAGCAGCTTGGCTCCGGGACTAGCGGTCTATGAGCAGTTCTTC.

This clone has more than one count but fewer than ten. This sequence joins TRBV5-1 and TRBJ1-4, with D perhaps matching TRBD1 (6 bases). The CDR3 is 14 amino acids. V lost 4 bases and J lost 6, with 13 bases in between. Germline values: CDR1 SGHRS, CDR2 YFSETQ. The CDR3 nucleotides read TGCGCCAGCAGCGTGACGGCAGGGGATGAAAAACTGTTTTTT. This gives the protein CASSVTAGDEKLFF.

This chain joins TRBV9 and TRBJ1-2; tentative D call: TRBD1 (5 bases). Per the germline V gene, CDR1 is SGDLS and CDR2 is YYNGEE. Trimming took off 4 bases at V and 2 bases at J, with 12 bases between the two ends. The CDR3 contains 14 residues. The CDR3 sequence: CASSRDSRNYGYTF. The CDR3 DNA reads as TGTGCCAGCAGCCGAGACAGCCGCAACTATGGCTACACCTTC. Full variable domain (outside the CDR3, taken from reference TRBV9 and TRBJ1-2): DSGVTQTPKHLITATGQRVTLRCSPRSGDLSVYWYQQSLDQGLQFLIQYYNGEERAKGNILERFSAQQFPDLHSELNLSSLELGDSALYFCASSRDSRNYGYTFGSGTRLTVV.

This sequence joins TRBV11-2 and TRBJ1-6; 7 bases agree with TRBD1. Germline values: CDR1 SGHAT, CDR2 FQNNGV. CDR3 length: 16 residues. The J segment lost 3 bases and the V segment lost 1 base, leaving 3 bases of the junction unmatched. The CDR3, as DNA: TGTGCCAGCAGCTTAGGGGGACAGCTCTATAATTCACCCCTCCACTTT. Residues: CASSLGGQLYNSPLHF.

This clone was seen repeatedly, ten times or more. The chain links TRBV27 to TRBJ2-7, with D unclear. Germline CDR1 and CDR2: MNHEY and SMNVEV (reference sequence). CDR3 length: 11 residues. Trimming took off 3 bases at V and 5 bases at J, with 5 bases between the two ends. The CDR3 loop is CASSLAHEQYF. CDR3 coding DNA: TGTGCCAGCAGTTTGGCCCACGAGCAGTACTTC.